Below are 21 T cell receptor beta chains sequenced from a single sample in a study of read filtering for tumor transcriptome and immune sequencing (dated by TCRdb to between 2020 and 2021). The data were produced on an Illumina HiSeq 4000. TCR libraries were built from 300 to 450 ng RNA with the Immunoverse kit, using molecular barcoded adaptors covering alpha/delta and beta/gamma chains. TCRdb's own reprocessing of the public reads used fastp at Q25 and MiXCR and kept productive beta chains. Rows are combined by CDR3 protein, so each entry shows the most common genes and DNA. The sample table holds some 48,000 distinct CDR3 sequences, of which roughly 20% were seen once. The top ten clonotypes cover approximately 15% of the sample. Sequenced sample: a population of CD138-negative cells sorted from bone marrow. The intended sense of this specimen's cell subset or site label: bone marrow mononuclear cells depleted of CD138+ plasma/myeloma cells by negative magnetic selection. These receptors all come from a donor aged 40 or over with multiple myeloma.

This clonotype has a handful of counts. J is TRBJ1-1 and V is TRBV7-3; unclear D gene. The CDR3 runs to 16 residues. V was pared by 3 bases and J by 0 bases, with 14 bases between. Germline V CDR1 and CDR2: SGHTA, FQGTGA. CDR3 sequence (DNA): TGTGCCAGCAGCTTGAGAACGGTTACCATGAACACTGAAGCTTTCTTT. This sequence encodes CASSLRTVTMNTEAFF.

At least ten counts were recorded for this clonotype. This chain uses TRBV6-1 with TRBJ2-1; TRBD2 matches at 14 bases. The CDR3 runs 16 residues. V lost 6 bases, J lost 6 bases, and 7 bases stayed unmatched. Looked up from germline, CDR1 is MNHNS and CDR2 is SASEGT. CDR3 nucleotide sequence: TGTGCCAGCAGGGGACTAGCGGGAGTGGGAATCAATGAGCAGTTCTTC. This encodes CASRGLAGVGINEQFF.

Only a few counts were recorded for this clonotype. The genes are TRBV11-2 and TRBJ2-7; unclear D gene. V was clipped by 1 base and J by 3 bases, with 7 bases between them. Germline loops: CDR1 SGHAT, CDR2 FQNNGV. This CDR3 contains 13 residues. The CDR3 coding sequence is TGTGCCAGCAGCTTAGCACAGCTCTACGAGCAGTACTTC. Amino acid sequence: CASSLAQLYEQYF.

On this clonotype: A much larger clonotype is one base distant, so this may be a read error. This rearrangement joins TRBV7-8 to TRBJ2-5; D may be TRBD2 (7 bases). Deletions cut 8 bases from V and 1 base from J, with 23 bases between. Germline V gene sequence: CDR1 SGHVS, CDR2 FQNEAQ. The CDR3 totals 17 residues. Here the CDR3 reads CASSPPGGLLGQETQYF. Written as DNA, the CDR3 is TGTGCCAGCTCCCCGCCCGGGGGGCTACTGGGCCAAGAGACCCAGTACTTC.

This clonotype was seen more than once but under ten times. The chain employs TRBV11-2 and TRBJ1-1, with 9 bases lining up with TRBD1. V lost 6 bases, J lost 2 bases, and 13 bases stayed unmatched. This CDR3 is built from 17 residues. Germline values: CDR1 SGHAT, CDR2 FQNNGV. CDR3 loop: CASRPGQGGTINTEAFF. CDR3 sequence (DNA): TGTGCCAGCAGACCGGGACAGGGTGGAACTATTAACACTGAAGCTTTCTTT.

This clonotype was counted many times. The germline gene is not matched at one end of the junction; a read error may be the cause. V is TRBV7-9 and J is TRBJ2-2; 7 nucleotides agree with TRBD2. This CDR3 contains 18 residues. Germline-derived CDR1 and CDR2 are SEHNR and FQNEAQ (reference sequence). CDR3 sequence reads: CASTLSLSGGANTGELSF. The CDR3 DNA is TGTGCCAGCACCTTATCCCTTTCGGGGGGAGCGAACACCGGGGAGCTGTCTTTT.

J is TRBJ2-1 and V is TRBV29-1, with TRBD2 matching 8 bases. J was trimmed by 9 bases and V by 6 bases; bases with no gene match: 7. Germline V gives CDR1 SQVTM, CDR2 ANQGSEA. The CDR3 covers 12 residues. The CDR3 region is CSVQAGESEQFF. The DNA for the CDR3 is TGCAGCGTCCAAGCGGGAGAGTCTGAGCAGTTCTTC.

The V call is TRBV12-5, the J call TRBJ1-2, with a possible D match to TRBD1 (5 bases). The CDR3 consists of 12 residues. V was cut by 1 base and J by 7 bases, with 7 bases left in between. Germline V gene data show CDR1 as LGHNT and CDR2 as FRNRAP. The CDR3 protein is CASGLGGFGYTF. CDR3 DNA sequence: TGTGCTAGTGGTTTGGGGGGGTTTGGCTACACCTTC.

This clonotype has a count of ten or more. The rearrangement joins TRBV19 to TRBJ2-1, with D possibly matching TRBD2 (6 bases). Germline V CDR1 and CDR2: LNHDA, SQIVND (reference sequence). The CDR3 length is 16 residues. V gave up 5 bases and J gave up 3 bases, with 17 bases separating them. In nucleotides, the CDR3 is TGTGCCAGTAGTCCCCCCTGGGAGGTCCGCTACAATGAGCAGTTCTTC. It specifies CASSPPWEVRYNEQFF.

A word on this clonotype: A read error is possible here, since a much larger clone lies one base away. This sequence joins TRBV7-2 and TRBJ1-1, with a possible D match to TRBD1 (5 bases). Looked up from germline, CDR1 is SGHTA and CDR2 is FQGNSA. V lost 5 bases and J lost 11, with 21 bases in between. The CDR3 runs to 14 residues. The CDR3 protein is CASSALRAGEQAFF. Written as DNA, the CDR3 is TGTGCCAGCAGCGCTCTAAGGGCGGGGGAGCAGGCTTTCTTT.

V is TRBV7-2 and J is TRBJ2-7; maybe TRBD2 (6 bases). CDR3 length: 14 residues. With 1 base removed from V and 4 bases from J, the gap between germline ends came to 11 bases. The V gene's germline CDR1 is SGHTA and CDR2 FQGNSA. Written as DNA, the CDR3 is TGTGCCAGCAGCTTAGACGGGAGCAGGTACGAGCAGTACTTC. It specifies CASSLDGSRYEQYF. The full variable domain, its missing parts supplied by reference TRBV7-2 and TRBJ2-7, is GAGVSQSPSNKVTEKGKDVELRCDPISGHTALYWYRQSLGQGLEFLIYFQGNSAPDKSGLPSDRFSAERTGGSVSTLTIQRTQQEDSAVYLCASSLDGSRYEQYFGPGTRLTVT.

As regards this clonotype: A much larger clonotype is one base distant, so this may be a read error. The chain uses TRBV6-2 or TRBV6-3 and TRBJ1-5; unclear D gene. Germline assignment: CDR1 MNHEY and CDR2 SVGEGT. With 4 bases removed from V and 2 bases from J, the gap between germline ends came to 21 bases. This CDR3 contains 18 residues. The CDR3 region is CASSFFQRSGGRNQPQHF. The CDR3 DNA is TGTGCCAGCAGTTTTTTTCAGAGGTCAGGAGGGCGCAATCAGCCCCAGCATTTT.

This clonotype was seen a few times. A much larger clone lies a single base off, so this may be a read error. J is TRBJ2-2 and V is TRBV5-1, with 7 bases matching TRBD1. The germline gives CDR1 SGHRS, CDR2 YFSETQ. The CDR3 covers 15 residues. The CDR3 nucleotides read TGCGCCGGCAGCAAGGACAGGCTTGAGACCGGGGAGCTGTTTTTT. Amino acid sequence: CAGSKDRLETGELFF. The entire variable domain, with the rest obtained from reference TRBV5-1 and TRBJ2-2, is as follows: KAGVTQTPRYLIKTRGQQVTLSCSPISGHRSVSWYQQTPGQGLQFLFEYFSETQRNKGNFPGRFSGRQFSNSRSEMNVSTLELGDSALYLCAGSKDRLETGELFFGEGSRLTVL.

Comments on this clonotype: Just one base apart from a much larger clone, this may be a read error. The CDR3: CASSMRENQPQHF. The CDR3 bases are TGTGCCAGTAGTATGAGGGAGAATCAGCCCCAGCATTTT. This chain joins TRBV19 and TRBJ1-5; unclear D gene. Germline CDR1 is LNHDA and CDR2 is SQIVND (reference sequence). CDR3 length: 13 amino acids. The V end was cut by 3 bases, the J end by 4 bases, with 7 bases between.

This clonotype was recorded many times. The chain is built from TRBV6-2 or TRBV6-3 and TRBJ2-7, with D possibly called TRBD1 or TRBD2 (5 bases each). Germline lookup yields CDR1 MNHEY and CDR2 SVGEGT. V was cut by 4 bases and J by 3 bases, with 7 bases left in between. The CDR3 runs to 12 residues. CDR3 DNA: TGTGCCAGCAGTTGGGACGGCTACGAGCAGTACTTC. Its translation is CASSWDGYEQYF.

The chain uses TRBV27 and TRBJ2-1; D might be TRBD1 (5 bases). V lost 4 bases to trimming and J lost 4 bases, with 17 bases between them. The germline V gene has CDR1 MNHEY and CDR2 SMNVEV (reference sequence). CDR3 length: 16 amino acids. The CDR3 nucleotides read TGTGCCAGCAGTTCAGCCCCCGAAAGGGGATACAATGAGCAGTTCTTC. It encodes CASSSAPERGYNEQFF.

This clonotype was seen ten or more times. The rearrangement joins TRBV20-1 to TRBJ2-3, with 8 bases identical to TRBD1. Germline CDR1 and CDR2: DFQATT and SNEGSKA (reference sequence). CDR3 size: 14 residues. The V gene end was trimmed by 1 base and the J gene end by 9 bases; junction bases not matched to a gene: 9. This CDR3 is CSARVMDRVNTQYF. The CDR3 DNA sequence: TGCAGTGCTAGAGTCATGGACAGGGTGAACACGCAGTATTTT.

This clonotype was found many times. The V and J genes are TRBV19 and TRBJ1-1; a weak D match, TRBD1 (6 bases). The CDR3 is 19 amino acids. Germline V gives CDR1 LNHDA, CDR2 SQIVND (reference sequence). Trimming removed 0 bases from V and 5 bases from J, with 25 bases in between. The CDR3 region is CASSIDPRRDTNRGTEAFF. The CDR3 DNA reads as TGTGCCAGTAGTATAGACCCCCGTCGGGACACCAACCGAGGGACTGAAGCTTTCTTT.

Note on this clonotype: The conserved final phenylalanine or tryptophan is absent from the CDR3, which likely points to a read error. The J gene is TRBJ2-1, the V gene TRBV11-2, with D perhaps matching TRBD2 (5 bases). This CDR3 has 13 amino acids. The V gene's germline CDR1 is SGHAT and CDR2 FQNNGV. The CDR3 DNA reads as TGTGTCAGCAGCCTAGCATCATCGGGAGAGCAGTTCTCC. It specifies CVSSLASSGEQFS.

This clonotype was detected only once. A read error is possible here, since a much larger clone lies one base away. The chain is built from TRBV29-1 and TRBJ2-2, with 9 bases that match TRBD1. The CDR3 has 13 amino acids. Germline assignment: CDR1 SQVTM and CDR2 ANQGSEA. The CDR3: CSVGTGNIGELFF. DNA of the CDR3: TGCAGCGTGGGGACAGGGAACATCGGGGAGCTGTTTTTT.

Many counts were recorded for this clonotype. This sequence joins TRBV11-2 and TRBJ2-6; no reliable D call. Trimming removed 1 base at V and 4 bases at J, with 11 bases between. The CDR3 runs 16 residues. The germline gives CDR1 SGHAT, CDR2 FQNNGV. CDR3 loop: CASSLVGLGGANVLTF. The CDR3 bases are TGTGCCAGCAGCTTAGTTGGCTTAGGAGGGGCCAACGTCCTGACTTTC.